This entry lists 27 T cell receptor beta chains sequenced from one sample in a study of shared clonotypes between healthy human individuals. Clones were sequenced by immunoSEQ multiplex PCR, and TCRdb holds only the in-frame ones, with some missing. The sample gives roughly 2.5 million clones, approximately 92% of which show up once; 0.11% to 0.15% is in the top ten. Sample: naive CD4+ T cells sorted from blood. Subset noted: CD45RA+ positively selected. The receptor source for this set is a man aged 18 to 35 in good health.

The chain carries TRBV6-6 and TRBJ2-7; 10 nucleotides align to TRBD1. The V and J ends lost 7 bases and 1 base, in that order; junction bases with no gene match: 10. Germline CDR1 is MNHNY and CDR2 is SVGAGI (reference sequence). The CDR3 runs to 16 residues. The CDR3: CASTTIRDRGSYEQYF. DNA for the CDR3: TGTGCCAGCACTACCATTCGGGACAGGGGATCCTACGAGCAGTACTTC.

This rearrangement joins TRBV10-3 to TRBJ2-7, with 10 bases lining up with TRBD1. Germline loops: CDR1 ENHRY, CDR2 SYGVKD. The CDR3 runs to 13 residues. Trimming removed 3 bases from V and 6 bases from J; junction bases left unmatched: 2. In DNA form, the CDR3 reads TGTGCCATCAGTGACGACAGGGGGCTCGAGCAGTACTTC. As protein: CAISDDRGLEQYF.

DNA for the CDR3: TGTGCCAGCAGTCCGGACCTGGGGCCCCAGCATTTT. Protein sequence: CASSPDLGPQHF. The chain uses TRBV6-5 and TRBJ1-5; D is uncertain. Trimming left V 5 bases short and J 9 bases short, with 11 bases between. The germline V gene encodes CDR1 MNHEY and CDR2 SVGAGI. CDR3 size: 12 residues.

Points on this clone: It is likely a read error, because the conserved phenylalanine at the end of the CDR3 is missing. It is unclear where the CDR3 begins or ends on the DNA, so no DNA is shown, and the CDR3 is as TCRdb lists it. The rearrangement joins TRBV7-9 to TRBJ1-4. The CDR3 adds up to 9 amino acids, both ends counted. The germline V gene encodes CDR1 SEHNR and CDR2 FQNEAQ (reference sequence). CDR3 loop: CASSQPGGS.

This sequence joins TRBV2 and TRBJ2-3; D is ambiguous. Germline-derived CDR1 and CDR2 are SNHLY and FYNNEI. The CDR3 spans 14 residues. V was clipped by 6 bases and J by 2 bases, with 12 bases between them. This CDR3 is CASRGRLNTDTQYF. CDR3 DNA sequence: TGTGCCAGCAGAGGACGACTGAACACAGATACGCAGTATTTT. The full variable domain, completed using reference TRBV2 and TRBJ2-3, is EPEVTQTPSHQVTQMGQEVILRCVPISNHLYFYWYRQILGQKVEFLVSFYNNEISEKSEIFDDQFSVERPDGSNFTLKIRSTKLEDSAMYFCASRGRLNTDTQYFGPGTRLTVL.

The genes are TRBV25-1 and TRBJ1-1; D is unclear. The CDR3 contains 12 residues. Per germline, CDR1 MGHDK and CDR2 SYGVNS. V was shortened by 7 bases and J by 1 base, with 7 bases between the two germline ends. The CDR3 reads CASMNRNTEAFF. DNA of the CDR3: TGTGCCAGCATGAACAGGAACACTGAAGCTTTCTTT.

The V and J genes are TRBV11-2 and TRBJ2-7; D is perhaps TRBD1 (6 bases). The V gene's germline CDR1 is SGHAT and CDR2 FQNNGV. V was pared by 1 base and J by 4 bases, with 11 bases between. The CDR3 extends over 14 amino acids. The CDR3 is CASSLGTGWYEQYF. DNA of the CDR3: TGTGCCAGCAGCTTAGGTACAGGGTGGTACGAGCAGTACTTC.

V gene TRBV4-1 combines with J gene TRBJ2-2; D is undetermined. Germline V gene sequence: CDR1 MGHRA, CDR2 YSYEKL. V gave up 1 base and J gave up 5 bases, with 11 bases separating them. The CDR3 has 15 amino acids. CDR3 bases: TGCGCCAGCAGCCAAGCAATACTGGTTACCGGGGAGCTGTTTTTT. The encoded protein is CASSQAILVTGELFF.

The chain joins TRBV2 to TRBJ2-1; 7 positions agree with TRBD2. V lost 6 bases and J lost 0; bases outside the gene matches: 11. This CDR3 is 17 amino acids long. Germline CDR1 SNHLY, CDR2 FYNNEI. CDR3 protein: CASRRDSGFVSYNEQFF. The CDR3 region has the DNA TGTGCCAGCAGACGAGATAGCGGGTTTGTCTCCTACAATGAGCAGTTCTTC.

J is TRBJ1-1 and V is TRBV7-2, with D maybe TRBD1 (5 bases). This CDR3 spans 14 amino acids. Germline CDR1 and CDR2: SGHTA and FQGNSA. Trimming took off 8 bases at V and 0 bases at J, with 13 bases between the two ends. The CDR3 spells CASGWGGLNTEAFF. The CDR3 DNA follows: TGTGCCAGCGGGTGGGGCGGGTTGAACACTGAAGCTTTCTTT.

The chain recombines TRBV6-1 with TRBJ1-1, with no clear D. The germline V gene has CDR1 MNHNS and CDR2 SASEGT. The germline V and J ends were trimmed by 5 bases and 3 bases, with 7 bases remaining between them. The CDR3 sequence is 12 residues long. CDR3 region: CASSILDTEAFF. The CDR3 DNA sequence: TGTGCCAGCAGTATTTTAGACACTGAAGCTTTCTTT.

The chain joins TRBV19 to TRBJ2-7; 7 positions agree with TRBD1. Trimming at V came to 2 bases and at J to 1 base, leaving 2 bases not matched to a gene. Germline CDR1 is LNHDA and CDR2 is SQIVND (reference sequence). The CDR3 consists of 14 residues. CDR3 amino acids: CASSIKGASYEQYF. The CDR3 region has the DNA TGTGCCAGTAGTATAAAGGGGGCTTCCTACGAGCAGTACTTC.

The CDR3 here is CASSLPQTGGQFF. CDR3 nucleotide sequence: TGTGCCAGCAGCTTACCACAGACTGGCGGGCAGTTCTTC. The V gene is TRBV5-5, the J gene TRBJ2-1, with D unresolved. CDR1 and CDR2 from the germline V gene are SGHKS and YYEKEE (reference sequence). V was cut by 2 bases and J by 12 bases, with 15 bases left in between. The CDR3 has 13 residues.

This clone was seen a single time. The V gene is TRBV11-2, the J gene TRBJ2-5; 7 bases are shared with TRBD1. Looked up from germline, CDR1 is SGHAT and CDR2 is FQNNGV. The CDR3 has 15 amino acids. V shed 1 base and J 3 bases; nucleotides not matched to a gene: 5. CDR3 sequence reads: CASSLGVDREETQYF. The DNA of the CDR3 is TGTGCCAGCAGCTTAGGGGTAGACAGGGAAGAGACCCAGTACTTC.

The chain uses TRBV11-2 and TRBJ2-1; tentatively, D is TRBD1 (5 bases). The CDR3 length is 15 residues. CDR1 is SGHAT and CDR2 is FQNNGV in the germline V gene. Trimming shortened V by 3 bases and J by 7 bases, and 16 bases separated the two germline ends. The CDR3 coding sequence is TGTGCCAGCAGCTTGGATAGATTAGGGGTGAATGAGCAGTTCTTC. Protein product: CASSLDRLGVNEQFF. Combining the CDR3 with reference TRBV11-2 and TRBJ2-1 gives the whole variable domain EAGVAQSPRYKIIEKRQSVAFWCNPISGHATLYWYQQILGQGPKLLIQFQNNGVVDDSQLPKDRFSAERLKGVDSTLKIQPAKLEDSAVYLCASSLDRLGVNEQFFGPGTRLTVL.

The chain recombines TRBV4-1 with TRBJ2-1; D assignment may be TRBD1 or TRBD2 (6 bases each). The CDR3 runs to 16 residues. Per germline, CDR1 MGHRA and CDR2 YSYEKL. V lost 1 base, J lost 1 base, and 11 bases lay in between. The CDR3 nucleotides are TGCGCCAGCAGCCAAGGGGGGGCAGGGTCCTACAATGAGCAGTTCTTC. This translates into CASSQGGAGSYNEQFF.

CDR3 nucleotide sequence: TGTGCCAGCAGTATTCTCCCGGACGGAGGACAGGGGGTATATCCCCAGCATTTT. It specifies CASSILPDGGQGVYPQHF. The rearrangement uses TRBV28 and TRBJ1-5; TRBD1 matches 10 bases. The CDR3 is 18 amino acids. After removal of 5 bases from V and 10 bases from J, the junction contained 20 bases not matched to a gene. Germline V lookup: CDR1 MDHEN, CDR2 SYDVKM.

This clone appeared a single time. The CDR3 region is CASSIGGTNEKLFF. The CDR3 DNA reads TGTGCCAGCAGTATCGGGGGAACTAATGAAAAACTGTTTTTT. The rearrangement joins TRBV28 to TRBJ1-4, with D tentatively TRBD1 (5 bases). This CDR3 is built from 14 residues. Germline loops: CDR1 MDHEN, CDR2 SYDVKM. Trimming stripped 5 bases from V and 1 base from J, with 8 bases between.

The V and J genes are TRBV9 and TRBJ2-3; D remains unclear. Germline V gene sequence: CDR1 SGDLS, CDR2 YYNGEE. CDR3 length equals 14 residues. Trimming took 3 bases from V and 1 from J, leaving 9 bases between them. The CDR3 region has the DNA TGTGCCAGCAGCGCCCGTCAGGGCACAGATACGCAGTATTTT. Protein sequence: CASSARQGTDTQYF.

In the case of this clone: Other DNA sequences within the sample encode an identical CDR3. The chain links TRBV7-9 to TRBJ1-4; a weak D match, TRBD1 (5 bases). V was clipped by 0 bases and J by 0 bases, with 5 bases between them. From germline, CDR1 is SEHNR and CDR2 FQNEAQ (reference sequence). The CDR3 has 15 residues. In DNA form, the CDR3 reads TGTGCCAGCAGCTTAGCAGGGGCAACTAATGAAAAACTGTTTTTT. Protein: CASSLAGATNEKLFF.

The genes are TRBV7-2 and TRBJ1-5; 7 bases are shared with TRBD1. The trim removed 5 bases at V and 3 bases at J, leaving 7 bases unmatched. The length of the CDR3 is 15 residues. Germline CDR1 is SGHTA and CDR2 is FQGNSA. The CDR3, as DNA: TGTGCCAGCAGCCAATGGGACAGTGTCAATCAGCCCCAGCATTTT. Translating gives CASSQWDSVNQPQHF.

The DNA of the CDR3 is TGTGCCAGCAGCCCGACAGTGTTGGCAAACGAGCAGTACTTC. Translation gives CASSPTVLANEQYF. The genes are TRBV2 and TRBJ2-7; a possible D gene is TRBD1 (5 bases). Trimming cost V 6 bases and J 5 bases, with 17 bases left between them. Germline assignment: CDR1 SNHLY and CDR2 FYNNEI. The CDR3 consists of 14 residues.

A single count supports this clone. CDR3 DNA sequence: TGTGCCAGCAGCTTAGGATCAGGGCTCAATCAGCCCCAGCATTTT. Residues: CASSLGSGLNQPQHF. The chain carries TRBV7-2 and TRBJ1-5, with D possibly being TRBD1 (5 bases). Germline CDR1 is SGHTA and CDR2 is FQGNSA. V lost 1 base, J lost 3 bases, and 10 bases lay in between. This CDR3 region has 15 residues.

The J gene is TRBJ2-5, the V gene TRBV30; D might be TRBD1 (5 bases). The V end was cut by 0 bases, the J end by 7 bases, with 15 bases between. CDR1 and CDR2 (germline): GTSNPN, SVGIG (reference sequence). The length of the CDR3 is 14 residues. The CDR3 reads CAWSVGATLGTQYF. The CDR3 DNA is TGTGCCTGGAGTGTTGGGGCTACTCTGGGGACCCAGTACTTC.

This chain joins TRBV15 and TRBJ1-5; tentatively, D is TRBD1 (5 bases). Trimming cost V 4 bases and J 3 bases, with 16 bases left between them. Germline V gene sequence: CDR1 LNHNV, CDR2 YYDKDF (reference sequence). This CDR3 is built from 16 residues. CDR3 bases: TGTGCCACCAGCACCCGACAGCCAGGTCTCAATCAGCCCCAGCATTTT. Its translation: CATSTRQPGLNQPQHF. Based on the CDR3 plus reference TRBV15 and TRBJ1-5, the full variable domain is DAMVIQNPRYQVTQFGKPVTLSCSQTLNHNVMYWYQQKSSQAPKLLFHYYDKDFNNEADTPDNFQSRRPNTSFCFLDIRSPGLGDTAMYLCATSTRQPGLNQPQHFGDGTRLSIL.

In regard to this clone: Within the sample, other DNA sequences also encode this same CDR3. J is TRBJ2-3 and V is TRBV29-1, with 12 bases that match TRBD2. Per the germline V gene, CDR1 is SQVTM and CDR2 is ANQGSEA. The J segment lost 1 base and the V segment lost 4 bases, leaving 6 bases of the junction unmatched. This CDR3 comprises 16 residues. CDR3 nucleotide sequence: TGCAGCGTTGCGCTAGCGGGGGGGCCGGGCACAGATACGCAGTATTTT. Amino acids: CSVALAGGPGTDTQYF.

J is TRBJ2-3 and V is TRBV11-2, with D perhaps matching TRBD1 or TRBD2 (6 bases each). The CDR3 contains 16 residues. With 1 base removed from V and 8 bases from J, the gap between germline ends came to 19 bases. Germline CDR1 SGHAT, CDR2 FQNNGV. Here the CDR3 reads CASSLGSGGPAGTQYF. The CDR3 nucleotides are TGTGCCAGCAGCTTAGGATCCGGGGGCCCGGCGGGTACGCAGTATTTT.